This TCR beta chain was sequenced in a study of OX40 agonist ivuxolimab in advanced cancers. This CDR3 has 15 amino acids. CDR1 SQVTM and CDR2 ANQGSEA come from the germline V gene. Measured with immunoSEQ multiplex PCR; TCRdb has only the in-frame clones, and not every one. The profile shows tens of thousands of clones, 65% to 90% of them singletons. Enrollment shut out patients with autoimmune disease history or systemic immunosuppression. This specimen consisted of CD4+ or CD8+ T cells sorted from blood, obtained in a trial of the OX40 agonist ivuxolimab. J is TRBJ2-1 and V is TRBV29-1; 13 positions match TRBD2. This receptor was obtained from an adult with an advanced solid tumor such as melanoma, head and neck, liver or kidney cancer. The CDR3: CREGLAGAYYNEQFF. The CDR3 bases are TGCAGAGAAGGACTAGCGGGGGCCTACTACAATGAGCAGTTCTTC.